The 17 T cell receptor beta chains given below trace back to one sample, sequenced in a study of CD8 T cells in Susac syndrome (dated by TCRdb to the late 2010s). To prepare the library, the immunoSEQ multiplex PCR assay was applied. RNA was extracted with the RNeasy kit and 0.5 to 1 ug was reverse transcribed using random hexamers. TCRdb's own reprocessing of the public reads used fastp at Q25 and MiXCR and kept productive beta chains. Identical CDR3 protein sequences are pooled into one entry, listed with their most common genes and DNA. The sample contains 140,000 to 150,000 distinct CDR3 sequences, almost 96% of them found a single time. The ten largest clones add up to roughly 0.08% of the sample. The sequenced sample was CD4+ T cells from PBMCs. The receptors derive from a human donor with Susac syndrome.

This clonotype was observed a single time. V and J are TRBV7-9 and TRBJ1-1, with D tentatively TRBD1 (6 bases). Trimming stripped 1 base from V and 12 bases from J, with 15 bases between. The CDR3 consists of 13 residues. The germline V gene encodes CDR1 SEHNR and CDR2 FQNEAQ (reference sequence). DNA of the CDR3: TGTGCCAGCAGCTTAGGTACGGGCAGGGGATCTTTCTTT. This translates into CASSLGTGRGSFF.

For the CDR3, the DNA is TGCGCCAGCAGCTTGGAGGGCAAAACCCCAGATACGCAGTATTTT. This encodes CASSLEGKTPDTQYF. The gene calls are TRBV5-1 and TRBJ2-3; D uncertain. The ends were cut back, 0 bases at V and 4 bases at J, with 12 bases in the middle. Germline-derived CDR1 and CDR2 are SGHRS and YFSETQ. The CDR3 totals 15 residues.

The chain has TRBV7-9 and TRBJ1-2; D is unresolved. Germline assignment: CDR1 SEHNR and CDR2 FQNEAQ (reference sequence). This CDR3 is 13 amino acids long. Trimming took off 4 bases at V and 5 bases at J, with 11 bases between the two ends. CDR3 nucleotides: TGTGCCAGCAGCTCAGGACGAGAGTATGGCTACACCTTC. Amino acid sequence: CASSSGREYGYTF.

This chain connects TRBV12-1 to TRBJ2-4; the table's D call TRBD1 went unverified against the DNA. TRBV12-1 is classified as a pseudogene. The CDR3 loop spans 14 amino acids. The CDR3 nucleotides are TGTGCCAGCAGCTTTGCCGGGGCAGGTGACATTCAGTACTTC. Amino acid sequence: CASSFAGAGDIQYF.

This clonotype has just one count. This chain links TRBV23-1 with TRBJ2-1, with a tentative D call TRBD1 (5 bases). TRBV23-1 is an ORF for which the function is uncertain. V lost 6 bases, J lost 3 bases, and 9 bases lay in between. This CDR3 contains 13 residues. CDR3 in amino acids: CASSYDSYNEQFF. Here the CDR3 DNA reads TGCGCCAGCAGCTACGACAGCTACAATGAGCAGTTCTTC.

The genes are TRBV3-1 and TRBJ2-4; unclear D gene. Looked up from germline, CDR1 is LGHDT and CDR2 is YNNKEL (reference sequence). Trimming shortened V by 0 bases and J by 15 bases, and 12 bases separated the two germline ends. The length of the CDR3 is 12 residues. The DNA of the CDR3 is TGTGCCAGCAGCCAAGACCCCCACCGCACGTACTTC. This translates into CASSQDPHRTYF.

The rearrangement joins TRBV14 to TRBJ1-5; D ambiguous. There are 13 residues in the CDR3. CDR1 and CDR2 from the germline V gene are SGHDN and FVKESK. Trimming stripped 0 bases from V and 7 bases from J, with 7 bases between. CDR3 nucleotide sequence: TGTGCCAGCAGCCAAGATTGGCGGCAGCCCCAGCATTTT. The encoded protein is CASSQDWRQPQHF.

This chain connects TRBV29-1 to TRBJ2-1; D perhaps matches TRBD2 (6 bases). Germline loops: CDR1 SQVTM, CDR2 ANQGSEA. Trimming left V 0 bases short and J 0 bases short, with 21 bases between. CDR3 size: 19 residues. For the CDR3, the DNA is TGCAGCGTTGAAGATGAGCACCCCACGCTAGCGAGCTCCTACAATGAGCAGTTCTTC. This sequence encodes CSVEDEHPTLASSYNEQFF.

The V gene is TRBV4-1, the J gene TRBJ2-1, with 9 bases lining up with TRBD2. CDR1 and CDR2 from the germline V gene are MGHRA and YSYEKL. The length of the CDR3 is 16 residues. Trimming cost V 3 bases and J 6 bases; bases outside gene matches: 9. The CDR3 loop reads CASSQGAGGDFNEQFF. CDR3 coding DNA: TGCGCCAGCAGCCAGGGAGCGGGGGGCGACTTCAATGAGCAGTTCTTC.

This chain links TRBV4-1 with TRBJ2-3; D is possibly TRBD1 or TRBD2 (6 bases each). Trimming removed 6 bases from V and 6 bases from J, with 13 bases in between. Per the germline V gene, CDR1 is MGHRA and CDR2 is YSYEKL. The CDR3 has 13 residues. The DNA of the CDR3 is TGCGCCAGCAGGAGGGGGGCCTCCGATACGCAGTATTTT. Amino acid sequence: CASRRGASDTQYF.

The V and J genes are TRBV4-1 and TRBJ1-5; 8 bases line up with TRBD1. There are 16 residues in the CDR3. J was trimmed by 5 bases and V by 4 bases; bases with no gene match: 10. Germline CDR1 MGHRA, CDR2 YSYEKL. The CDR3 region is CASSPNGQGGHQPQHF. The CDR3 nucleotides read TGCGCCAGCAGCCCGAACGGACAGGGAGGGCATCAGCCCCAGCATTTT.

The rearrangement joins TRBV9 to TRBJ2-5, with a weak D call TRBD2 (5 bases). The CDR3 length is 14 residues. The V and J ends lost 0 bases and 5 bases respectively, with 11 bases between them. Germline CDR1 reads SGDLS; CDR2 reads YYNGEE. The CDR3, as DNA: TGTGCCAGCAGCGTAGATGCGGGTGGGGAGACCCAGTACTTC. As protein: CASSVDAGGETQYF.

The chain is built from TRBV20-1 and TRBJ2-2; D is uncertain. The CDR3 covers 12 residues. Germline CDR1 DFQATT, CDR2 SNEGSKA (reference sequence). Trimming removed 2 bases from V and 9 bases from J, with 10 bases in between. The chain's CDR3 is CSARSGGRELFF. The CDR3 DNA sequence: TGCAGTGCTAGATCTGGTGGGCGGGAGCTGTTTTTT.

The J gene is TRBJ2-7, the V gene TRBV6-5; D gene uncertain. The V end lost 0 bases, the J end lost 3 bases, and 12 bases lay between the germline ends. The germline CDR1 and CDR2 sequences are MNHEY and SVGAGI. This CDR3 contains 15 residues. The CDR3 here is CASSYSPEIFYEQYF. The CDR3 bases are TGTGCCAGCAGTTACTCTCCCGAGATATTCTACGAGCAGTACTTC.

This rearrangement joins TRBV7-2 to TRBJ2-7; 8 nucleotides line up with TRBD1. J gave up 4 bases and V 3 bases, and 8 bases lay outside the gene matches. The V gene's germline CDR1 is SGHTA and CDR2 FQGNSA. CDR3 length: 15 residues. The CDR3 region has the DNA TGTGCCAGCAGCTTCTCCAGGGACAGGTTTTACGAGCAGTACTTC. Amino acids: CASSFSRDRFYEQYF. The variable domain in full, with the rest retrieved from reference TRBV7-2 and TRBJ2-7, is GAGVSQSPSNKVTEKGKDVELRCDPISGHTALYWYRQSLGQGLEFLIYFQGNSAPDKSGLPSDRFSAERTGGSVSTLTIQRTQQEDSAVYLCASSFSRDRFYEQYFGPGTRLTVT.

The chain is built from TRBV4-1 and TRBJ2-3; 9 positions agree with TRBD1. The germline V gene has CDR1 MGHRA and CDR2 YSYEKL. The CDR3 loop spans 17 amino acids. The junction had 9 bases not matched to a gene; V was cut back by 1 base and J by 4 bases. The CDR3 coding sequence is TGCGCCAGCAGCCAAGGTACAGGGGGCTTTATCCCAGATACGCAGTATTTT. Translation: CASSQGTGGFIPDTQYF.

The gene calls are TRBV9 and TRBJ1-1; D not certain. The germline gives CDR1 SGDLS, CDR2 YYNGEE. V gave up 0 bases and J gave up 5 bases, with 8 bases separating them. The CDR3 is 13 residues long. The CDR3 DNA sequence: TGTGCCAGCAGCGTAGAATTGGGAACTGAAGCTTTCTTT. Residues: CASSVELGTEAFF.